This T cell receptor beta chain was recovered during a study of radiation and T cells in renal cell carcinoma. Whole-study context: Nephrectomy followed 15 Gy stereotactic body radiation by 4 weeks. Study-wide results and caveats: From baseline, blood top tumor clonotypes peaked at 2 weeks post-radiation. Without pretreatment biopsies, baseline tumor clonotype presence was undetermined.

The CDR3 sequence is 18 residues long. Looked up from germline, CDR1 is LNHDA and CDR2 is SQIVND (reference sequence). V lost 5 bases and J lost 0; bases outside the gene matches: 13. This table comes from immunoSEQ multiplex PCR, and its TCRdb copy is limited to in-frame clones, with some not included. Here the sample spans tens of thousands of clones, more than 80% being singletons. Time point specified: blood 2 weeks post-SBRT. Treatment defined: 15 Gy SBRT to primary tumor, nephrectomy 4 weeks later. Worth noting for this clone: Its antigen is not known.

The receptor comes from a woman in her 70s with renal cell carcinoma. The source material was blood, sampled from a patient whose treatment included radiotherapy and nephrectomy. This chain joins TRBV19 and TRBJ1-5; 7 bases map to TRBD1. CDR3 in amino acids: CASSLWGDSLNSNQPQHF. CDR3 nucleotides: TGTGCCAGTAGTCTATGGGGGGACAGTTTAAATAGCAATCAGCCCCAGCATTTT.